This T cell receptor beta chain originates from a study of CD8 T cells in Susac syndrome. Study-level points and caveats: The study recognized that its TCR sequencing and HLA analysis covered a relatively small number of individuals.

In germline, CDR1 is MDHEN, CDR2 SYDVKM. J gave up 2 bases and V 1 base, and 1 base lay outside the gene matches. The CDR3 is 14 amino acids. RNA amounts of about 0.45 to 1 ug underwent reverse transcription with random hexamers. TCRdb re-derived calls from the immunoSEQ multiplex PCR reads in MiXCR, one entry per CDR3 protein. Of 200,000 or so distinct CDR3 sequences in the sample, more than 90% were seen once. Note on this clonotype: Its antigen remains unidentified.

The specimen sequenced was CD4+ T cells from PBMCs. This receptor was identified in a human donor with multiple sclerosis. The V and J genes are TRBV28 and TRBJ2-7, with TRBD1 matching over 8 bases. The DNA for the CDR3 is TGTGCCAGCAGTTTATACAGGGGGGCCTACGAGCAGTACTTC. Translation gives CASSLYRGAYEQYF.